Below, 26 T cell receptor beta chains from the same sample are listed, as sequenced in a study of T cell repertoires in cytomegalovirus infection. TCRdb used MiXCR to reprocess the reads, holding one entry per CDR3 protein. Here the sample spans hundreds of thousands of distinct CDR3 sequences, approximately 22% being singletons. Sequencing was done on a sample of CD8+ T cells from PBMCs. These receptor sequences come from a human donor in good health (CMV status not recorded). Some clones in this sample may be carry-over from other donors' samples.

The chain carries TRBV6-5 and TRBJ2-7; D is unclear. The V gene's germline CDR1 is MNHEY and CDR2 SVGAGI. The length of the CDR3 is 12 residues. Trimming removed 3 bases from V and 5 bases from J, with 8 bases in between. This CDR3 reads CASSYLGDEQYF. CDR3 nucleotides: TGTGCCAGCAGTTATCTGGGCGACGAGCAGTACTTC.

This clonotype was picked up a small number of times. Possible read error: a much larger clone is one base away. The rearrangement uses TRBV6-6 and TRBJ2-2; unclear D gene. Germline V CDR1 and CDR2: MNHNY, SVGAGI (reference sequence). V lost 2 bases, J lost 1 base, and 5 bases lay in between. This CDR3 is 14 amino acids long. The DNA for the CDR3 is TGTGCCAGCAGTTACGGGCTGAACACCGGGGAGCTGTTTTTT. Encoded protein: CASSYGLNTGELFF.

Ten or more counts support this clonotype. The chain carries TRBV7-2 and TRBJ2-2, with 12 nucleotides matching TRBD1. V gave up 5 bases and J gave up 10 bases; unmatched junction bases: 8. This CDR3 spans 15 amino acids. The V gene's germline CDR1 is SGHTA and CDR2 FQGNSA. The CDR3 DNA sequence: TGTGCCAGCAGCCCGGGACAGGGGGCCGGCGAGGAGCTGTTTTTT. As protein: CASSPGQGAGEELFF.

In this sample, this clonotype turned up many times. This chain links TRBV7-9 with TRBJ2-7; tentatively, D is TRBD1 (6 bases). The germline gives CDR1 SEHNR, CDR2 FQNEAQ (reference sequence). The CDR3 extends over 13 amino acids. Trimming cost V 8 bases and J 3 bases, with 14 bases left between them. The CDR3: CASGPGHVYEQYF. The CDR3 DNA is TGTGCCAGCGGCCCGGGACACGTCTACGAGCAGTACTTC.

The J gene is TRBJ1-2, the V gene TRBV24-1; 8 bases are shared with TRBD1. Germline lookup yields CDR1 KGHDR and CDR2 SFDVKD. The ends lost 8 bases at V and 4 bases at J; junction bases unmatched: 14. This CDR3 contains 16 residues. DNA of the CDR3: TGTGCCACCAAGACCCATAGAACGGACAGGGCCTATGGCTACACCTTC. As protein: CATKTHRTDRAYGYTF.

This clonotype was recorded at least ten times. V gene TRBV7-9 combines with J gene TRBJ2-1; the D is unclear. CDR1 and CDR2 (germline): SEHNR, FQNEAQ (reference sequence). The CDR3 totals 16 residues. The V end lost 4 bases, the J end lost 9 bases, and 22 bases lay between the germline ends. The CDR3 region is CASSSPGPQLRTEQFF. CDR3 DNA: TGTGCCAGCAGCTCCCCCGGGCCCCAACTGCGCACTGAGCAGTTCTTC.

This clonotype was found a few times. CDR3 loop: CASSDLSGLNEQFF. For the CDR3, the DNA is TGTGCCAGCAGTGATCTTTCCGGCCTCAATGAGCAGTTCTTC. The chain recombines TRBV2 with TRBJ2-1; no definite D call. Looked up from germline, CDR1 is SNHLY and CDR2 is FYNNEI. V was clipped by 3 bases and J by 6 bases, with 12 bases between them. This CDR3 has 14 residues.

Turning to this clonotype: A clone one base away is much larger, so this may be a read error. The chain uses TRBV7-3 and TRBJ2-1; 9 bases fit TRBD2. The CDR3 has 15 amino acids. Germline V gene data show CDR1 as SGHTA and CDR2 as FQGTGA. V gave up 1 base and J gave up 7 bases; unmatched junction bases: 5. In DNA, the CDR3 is TGTGCCAGCAGCTTAAGCGGGGGGGTCGGTAATGAGCAGTTCTTC. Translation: CASSLSGGVGNEQFF.

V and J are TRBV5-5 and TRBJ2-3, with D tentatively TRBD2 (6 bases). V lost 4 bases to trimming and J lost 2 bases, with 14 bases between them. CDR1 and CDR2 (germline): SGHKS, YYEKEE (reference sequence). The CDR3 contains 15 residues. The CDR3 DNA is TGTGCCAGCAGCACCCTACTAGCTTACACAGATACGCAGTATTTT. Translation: CASSTLLAYTDTQYF.

In DNA, the CDR3 is TGCAGTGCTAGAGACAGGATTAGCACAGATACGCAGTATTTT. It translates to CSARDRISTDTQYF. The rearrangement uses TRBV20-1 and TRBJ2-3; D ambiguous. The CDR3 extends over 14 amino acids. V was cut by 0 bases and J by 0 bases, with 7 bases left in between. The germline V gene has CDR1 DFQATT and CDR2 SNEGSKA (reference sequence).

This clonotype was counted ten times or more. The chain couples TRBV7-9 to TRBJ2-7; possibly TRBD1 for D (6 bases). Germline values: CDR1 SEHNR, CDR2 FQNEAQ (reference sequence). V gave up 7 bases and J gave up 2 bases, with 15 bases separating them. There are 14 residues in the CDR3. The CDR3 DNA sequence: TGTGCCAGCACCGATACAGGGCGCACCTACGAGCAGTACTTC. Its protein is CASTDTGRTYEQYF.

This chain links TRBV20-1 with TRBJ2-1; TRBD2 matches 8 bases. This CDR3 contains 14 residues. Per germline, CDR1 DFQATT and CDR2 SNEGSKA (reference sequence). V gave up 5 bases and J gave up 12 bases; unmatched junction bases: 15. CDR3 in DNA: TGCAGTGCTGTCTCGTGGCGGGGGGATGTAGGGCAGTTCTTC. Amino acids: CSAVSWRGDVGQFF.

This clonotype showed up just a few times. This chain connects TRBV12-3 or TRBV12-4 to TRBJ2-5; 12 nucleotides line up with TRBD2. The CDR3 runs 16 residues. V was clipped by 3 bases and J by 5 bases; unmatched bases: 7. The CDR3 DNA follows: TGTGCCAGCAGTTTGCCTAGCGGGGGGGGGGAGGAGACCCAGTACTTC. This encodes CASSLPSGGGEETQYF.

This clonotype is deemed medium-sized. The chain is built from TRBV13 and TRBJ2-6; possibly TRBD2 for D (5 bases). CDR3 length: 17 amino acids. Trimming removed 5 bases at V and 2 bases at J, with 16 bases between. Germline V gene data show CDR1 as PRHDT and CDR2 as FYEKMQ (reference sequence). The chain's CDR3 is CASSEEVGSPGANVLTF. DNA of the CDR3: TGTGCCAGCAGCGAAGAGGTTGGGAGCCCTGGGGCCAACGTCCTGACTTTC.

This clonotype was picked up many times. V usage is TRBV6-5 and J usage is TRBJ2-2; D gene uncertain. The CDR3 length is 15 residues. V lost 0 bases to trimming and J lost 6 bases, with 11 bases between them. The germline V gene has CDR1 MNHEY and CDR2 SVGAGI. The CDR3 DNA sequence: TGTGCCAGCAGTTACTCCAGTTCGGCGGCCGGGGAGCTGTTTTTT. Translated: CASSYSSSAAGELFF.

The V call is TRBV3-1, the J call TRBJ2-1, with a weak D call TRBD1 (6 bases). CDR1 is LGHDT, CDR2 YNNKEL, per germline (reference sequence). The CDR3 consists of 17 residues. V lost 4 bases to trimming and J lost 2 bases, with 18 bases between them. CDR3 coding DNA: TGTGCCAGCAGCCCTGTGTGGGGGCGGGCCCCCTACAATGAGCAGTTCTTC. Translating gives CASSPVWGRAPYNEQFF.

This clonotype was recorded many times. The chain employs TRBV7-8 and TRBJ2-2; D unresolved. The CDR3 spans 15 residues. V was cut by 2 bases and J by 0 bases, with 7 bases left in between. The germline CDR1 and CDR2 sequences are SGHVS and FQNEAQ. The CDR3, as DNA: TGTGCCAGCAGCTTAAGGCAGTCGAACACCGGGGAGCTGTTTTTT. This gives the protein CASSLRQSNTGELFF.

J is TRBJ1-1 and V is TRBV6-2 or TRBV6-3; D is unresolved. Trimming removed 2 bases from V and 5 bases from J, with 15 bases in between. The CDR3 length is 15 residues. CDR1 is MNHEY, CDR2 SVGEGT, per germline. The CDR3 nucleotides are TGTGCCAGCAGTTACGCGGACCGGCCGAGGACTGAAGCTTTCTTT. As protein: CASSYADRPRTEAFF.

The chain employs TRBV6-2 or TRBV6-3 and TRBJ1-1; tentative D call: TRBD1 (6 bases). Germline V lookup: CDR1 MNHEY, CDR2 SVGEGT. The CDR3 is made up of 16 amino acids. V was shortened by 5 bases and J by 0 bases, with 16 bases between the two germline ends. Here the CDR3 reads CASSLTGWSMNTEAFF. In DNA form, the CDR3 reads TGTGCCAGCAGTCTCACAGGGTGGAGCATGAACACTGAAGCTTTCTTT.

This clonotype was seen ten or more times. CDR3 amino acids: CASSQDFAGGHIEQFF. As DNA, the CDR3 is TGCGCCAGCAGCCAAGATTTTGCGGGGGGGCATATTGAGCAGTTCTTC. The rearrangement links TRBV4-1 to TRBJ2-1; 9 bases map to TRBD2. Germline assignment: CDR1 MGHRA and CDR2 YSYEKL. The CDR3 runs 16 residues. The V gene end was trimmed by 0 bases and the J gene end by 9 bases; junction bases not matched to a gene: 9.

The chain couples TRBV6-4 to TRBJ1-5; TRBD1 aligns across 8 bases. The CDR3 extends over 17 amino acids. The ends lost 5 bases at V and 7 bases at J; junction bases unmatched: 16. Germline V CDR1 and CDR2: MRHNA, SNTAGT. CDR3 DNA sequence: TGTGCCAGCAGTTGCCATAGAAAAACAGGGGGAGGGCAGCCCCAGCATTTT. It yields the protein CASSCHRKTGGGQPQHF.

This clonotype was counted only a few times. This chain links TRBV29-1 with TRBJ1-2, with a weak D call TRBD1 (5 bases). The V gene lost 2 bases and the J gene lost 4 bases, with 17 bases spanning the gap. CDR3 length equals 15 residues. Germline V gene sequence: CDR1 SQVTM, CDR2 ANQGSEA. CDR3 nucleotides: TGCAGCGTTGAAATCCCCCGTGCAGGGACCTATGGCTACACCTTC. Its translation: CSVEIPRAGTYGYTF.

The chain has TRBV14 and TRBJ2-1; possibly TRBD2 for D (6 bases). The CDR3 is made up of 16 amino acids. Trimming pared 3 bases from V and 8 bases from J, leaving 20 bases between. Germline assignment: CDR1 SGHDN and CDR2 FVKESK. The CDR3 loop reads CASSQPPGGWVDEQFF. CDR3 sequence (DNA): TGTGCCAGCAGCCAGCCGCCCGGGGGATGGGTGGATGAGCAGTTCTTC. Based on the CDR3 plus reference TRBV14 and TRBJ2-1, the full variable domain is EAGVTQFPSHSVIEKGQTVTLRCDPISGHDNLYWYRRVMGKEIKFLLHFVKESKQDESGMPNNRFLAERTGGTYSTLKVQPAELEDSGVYFCASSQPPGGWVDEQFFGPGTRLTVL.

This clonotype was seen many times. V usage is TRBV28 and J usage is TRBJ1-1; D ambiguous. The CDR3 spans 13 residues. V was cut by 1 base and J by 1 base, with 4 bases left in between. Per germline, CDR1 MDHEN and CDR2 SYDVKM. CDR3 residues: CASSLSANTEAFF. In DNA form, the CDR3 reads TGTGCCAGCAGTTTATCGGCGAACACTGAAGCTTTCTTT. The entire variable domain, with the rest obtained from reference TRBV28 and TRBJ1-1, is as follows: DVKVTQSSRYLVKRTGEKVFLECVQDMDHENMFWYRQDPGLGLRLIYFSYDVKMKEKGDIPEGYSVSREKKERFSLILESASTNQTSMYLCASSLSANTEAFFGQGTRLTVV.

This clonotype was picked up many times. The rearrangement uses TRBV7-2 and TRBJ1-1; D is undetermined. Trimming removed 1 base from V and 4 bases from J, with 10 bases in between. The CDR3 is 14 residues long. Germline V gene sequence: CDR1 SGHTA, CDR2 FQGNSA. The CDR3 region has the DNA TGTGCCAGCAGCTTAGTCGGGGTAGGCACTGAAGCTTTCTTT. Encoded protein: CASSLVGVGTEAFF. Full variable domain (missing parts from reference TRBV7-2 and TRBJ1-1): GAGVSQSPSNKVTEKGKDVELRCDPISGHTALYWYRQSLGQGLEFLIYFQGNSAPDKSGLPSDRFSAERTGGSVSTLTIQRTQQEDSAVYLCASSLVGVGTEAFFGQGTRLTVV.

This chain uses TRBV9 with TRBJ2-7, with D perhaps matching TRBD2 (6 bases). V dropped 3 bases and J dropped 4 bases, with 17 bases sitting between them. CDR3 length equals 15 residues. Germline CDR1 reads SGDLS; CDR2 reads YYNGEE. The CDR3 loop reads CASSASGTEGYEQYF. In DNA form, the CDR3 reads TGTGCCAGCAGCGCCTCCGGGACGGAGGGATACGAGCAGTACTTC.